A single T cell receptor (beta chain) is shown here with its context. Its antigen remains undetermined. The sample holds no much larger clone one base away, and base qualities are not on file. The CDR3 spans 16 residues, from the cysteine through the phenylalanine. The CDR3 DNA has 48 bases and is translated from base 1. V has 4 bases trimmed and J has 4 bases trimmed; junction bases matching no gene number 12. CDR1 DFQATT and CDR2 SNEGSKA are derived from the germline V gene (reference sequence). These data originate in a study of blood T cells in healthy people across ages (dated by TCRdb to between 2015 and 2016). Regarding the research as a whole: In model experiments, template switching captured roughly one uniquely barcoded TCR beta cDNA molecule for every two T cells. The donors were split into four age groups: young (average roughly 15 years), middle-aged (about 40), aged (62) and long-lived (roughly 86). Two additional independent replicas of 1 million unique cDNA reads from the same blood draw were analyzed for two donors (one aged 18 to 30 and one aged 80 or older). Using deep sequencing normalized with unique cDNA molecular identifiers, the study measured how TCR beta repertoire diversity changes with age. To avoid experimental bias, donors of different ages were distributed randomly across sequencing lanes.

The donors were under 40 Caucasian individuals from Russia, aged about 6 to 95 years, who were systemically healthy. Approximately 11 milliliters of peripheral blood were drawn from each donor into EDTA-treated Vacutainer tubes. PBMCs were isolated by Ficoll-Paque density-gradient centrifugation, with at least 7 million obtained per sample. Total RNA, at least 5 micrograms per sample, was extracted from PBMCs with Trizol reagent. For every donor, an aliquot of PBMCs went through flow cytometry to measure the percentages of naive CD45RAhigh/CD27high T cells. Broader findings and caveats from the paper: Total diversity estimates from one million sequenced T cells were considered lower bounds and underestimates. Donor CMV infection status was unknown, potentially confounding age-related changes in expanded clonotypes. The long-lived group showed more naive CD4+ T cells, fewer expanded clones and increased TCR diversity than the aged group, suggesting age selection. Bulk unsorted PBMC profiling prevented conclusive comparison of naive and antigen-experienced compartments. As age increased, observed TCR beta diversity per million T cells dropped in a roughly linear way, and a significant reduction was already evident by age 40. There was a strong correlation between observed TCR beta diversity and the percentage of naive T cells measured by flow cytometry.

The protocol used for the library was 5' RACE. This sample was sequenced with an Illumina HiSeq 2500. A second PCR of 7 to 11 cycles was performed with a sample-barcoded 5' primer and a J-beta primer mix. Each TCR beta cDNA molecule received a unique molecular identifier from a template-switch 5' adaptor carrying 12 random nucleotides. Each sample yielded at least 2.5 million CDR3-containing paired-end reads. The Mint cDNA synthesis kit, primed by a TRBC-specific oligonucleotide, was used to synthesize first-strand cDNA from all RNA. Following uracil-DNA glycosylase treatment, all cDNA underwent a first 18-cycle PCR with the universal primers M1SS and BC2_uni_R. The authors' pipeline ran thus. Each sample was normalized by randomly selecting 1 million high-quality reads, each carrying a distinct molecular identifier. Reads sharing molecular identifiers were discarded rather than binned into consensus sequences. CDR3 identification, clonotype clustering and error correction used MiTCR with a Q25 quality threshold and the strictest error-elimination algorithm. A nonparametric unseen species model with Euler transformation was used to estimate lower-bound total TCR beta diversity. TCRdb cleaned the public reads at Q25 with fastp, built clones with MiXCR and kept in-frame beta chains. All rows with the same CDR3 protein become a single entry with the most common DNA and genes. TCRdb, rather than the study authors, made the V and J calls. The sample records roughly 1.6 million distinct CDR3 sequences, approximately 32% of which are singletons. The ten largest clones capture around 10% of the sample.

Input material: blood. The clonotype was recovered from a woman aged 25-40 years in good health. The chain uses TRBV20-1 and TRBJ2-2, with TRBD1 matching 7 junction bases. The nucleotides are TGCAGTGCTATAGGAACCAGACAGGGAATCACCGGGGAGCTGTTTTTT. Translated, this gives CSAIGTRQGITGELFF.